The 9 T cell receptor beta chains reported below all come from one sample, sequenced in a study of CD8+ T cells in alopecia areata. Sequencing relied on a cDNA template that was reverse transcribed from extracted RNA. TCRdb's table, derived via immunoSEQ multiplex PCR, lists solely in-frame clones and lacks some. The sample contains some 180,000 clones, 51% of which appear only once. Treatment here: oral pan-JAK inhibitor, 5-10 mg twice daily. The sample in question was CD8+ T cells sorted from blood, obtained at roughly week 52, from a patient treated with tofacitinib. The origin of the receptors is a human donor with alopecia areata.

Concerning this clone: This clone may be a read error of a much larger clone one base away. The V and J genes are TRBV2 and TRBJ2-1; D possibly corresponds to TRBD2 (6 bases). This CDR3 is built from 15 residues. Germline V CDR1 and CDR2: SNHLY, FYNNEI. Trimming took off 4 bases at V and 0 bases at J, with 10 bases between the two ends. CDR3 in amino acids: CASSAEGSSYNEQFF. CDR3 in DNA: TGTGCCAGCAGTGCGGAGGGGAGCTCCTACAATGAGCAGTTCTTC.

The chain is built from TRBV13 and TRBJ1-1; D unresolved. Germline lookup yields CDR1 PRHDT and CDR2 FYEKMQ (reference sequence). V was pared by 4 bases and J by 10 bases, with 16 bases between. This CDR3 spans 13 amino acids. As DNA, the CDR3 is TGTGCCAGCAGCTCCGGGATGCAGGATGTAGCTTTCTTT. Encoded protein: CASSSGMQDVAFF.

The rearrangement joins TRBV12-5 to TRBJ2-7, with D maybe TRBD2 (7 bases). Per the germline V gene, CDR1 is LGHNT and CDR2 is FRNRAP. The CDR3 sequence is 14 residues long. V was clipped by 2 bases and J by 4 bases, with 12 bases between them. The CDR3 here is CASGLPGEGYEQYF. CDR3 coding DNA: TGTGCTAGTGGTTTGCCAGGGGAGGGGTACGAGCAGTACTTC.

This clone was detected only a few times. The DNA for the CDR3 is TGCAGCGTTGAAGGTCGTCAGCCCCAGCATTTT. It yields the protein CSVEGRQPQHF. The V call is TRBV29-1, the J call TRBJ1-5, with no clear D. Germline V gives CDR1 SQVTM, CDR2 ANQGSEA. This CDR3 has 11 amino acids. Trimming shortened V by 1 base and J by 6 bases, and 4 bases separated the two germline ends.

The V call is TRBV30, the J call TRBJ1-5, with D tentatively TRBD1 (5 bases). The CDR3 covers 14 residues. With 4 bases removed from V and 0 bases from J, the gap between germline ends came to 10 bases. CDR1 and CDR2 (germline): GTSNPN, SVGIG (reference sequence). CDR3 in DNA: TGTGCCTGGACAGCAGGGATTAGCAATCAGCCCCAGCATTTT. It encodes CAWTAGISNQPQHF.

CDR3 in amino acids: CASSLPWGSYEQYF. The CDR3 bases are TGTGCCAGCAGCTTGCCTTGGGGCTCCTACGAGCAGTACTTC. The V gene is TRBV5-6, the J gene TRBJ2-7; D is unresolved. The V gene lost 1 base and the J gene lost 0 bases, with 8 bases spanning the gap. CDR3 length equals 14 residues. Germline CDR1 SGHDT, CDR2 YYEEEE. The full variable domain, its missing parts supplied by reference TRBV5-6 and TRBJ2-7, is DAGVTQSPTHLIKTRGQQVTLRCSPKSGHDTVSWYQQALGQGPQFIFQYYEEEERQRGNFPDRFSGHQFPNYSSELNVNALLLGDSALYLCASSLPWGSYEQYFGPGTRLTVT.

The V gene is TRBV4-1, the J gene TRBJ2-3; D gene unclear. V gave up 1 base and J gave up 4 bases, with 12 bases separating them. The length of the CDR3 is 15 residues. Germline loops: CDR1 MGHRA, CDR2 YSYEKL. DNA for the CDR3: TGCGCCAGCAGCCAAGCCCCCACAGAAGCAGATACGCAGTATTTT. Protein sequence: CASSQAPTEADTQYF.

The chain links TRBV27 to TRBJ2-2; 9 positions agree with TRBD1. With V trimmed by 3 bases and J by 6 bases, 14 bases remained unmatched. Germline V gives CDR1 MNHEY, CDR2 SMNVEV (reference sequence). CDR3 size: 18 residues. CDR3 sequence: CASSFISGGDRDPGELFF. CDR3 sequence (DNA): TGTGCCAGCAGTTTCATTTCTGGCGGGGACAGGGATCCCGGGGAGCTGTTTTTT.

This clone showed up just a few times. The gene calls are TRBV5-6 and TRBJ1-2, with TRBD1 as a possible D gene (5 bases). The CDR3 extends over 14 amino acids. Trimming shortened V by 6 bases and J by 2 bases, and 14 bases separated the two germline ends. CDR1 is SGHDT and CDR2 is YYEEEE in the germline V gene. The CDR3, as DNA: TGTGCCAGCACCCCGGGGGAAGCGAACTATGGCTACACCTTC. Its translation: CASTPGEANYGYTF.